This TCR beta chain comes out of a study of cytomegalovirus exposure and HLA in healthy donors (dated by TCRdb to 2015 to 2018). Turning to the overall study: An earlier analysis of approximately 640 of the donors reported 250 to 350 Gb of sequence data and 100 million to 130 million unique TCR beta sequences from 190 million or so T cells. Donor age, sex, ethnicity and CMV serostatus were collected together with the repertoire data. The study profiled the T cell repertoires of under 700 subjects by immunosequencing and related them to cytomegalovirus serostatus. An earlier analysis of 587 of the donors applied high-throughput TCR beta sequencing to assess whether each TCR beta V gene segment acted as functional or pseudogenic. An early release covering 500 to 750 HLA-typed donors comprised about 320 gigabases of sequencing data and roughly 85 million unique TCR sequences. The aim of the study was to test whether cataloging public T cell receptors could identify signatures of past pathogen exposure. Rather than using new phenotypic data, the later analysis identified candidate immune exposures from TCR beta sequences and from how often those sequences occurred across donors. On average, about 200,000 unique TCR beta nucleotide sequences were sequenced per donor among fewer than 500 genotyped donors of the cohort, with roughly 20% of those sequences being non-productive. The number of typed donors differed by locus: about 629-630 for A, B, C, DRB1 and DQB1; some 540 for DQA1; some 590 for DPA1; and about 470 for DPB1. Besides the first cohort of approximately 710 subjects, a separate validation cohort made up of 120 different subjects was used. Every discovery cohort repertoire had been produced on one sequencing platform. High-throughput TCR immunosequencing, statistical association of individual TCRs with disease status, and machine learning were combined to predict cytomegalovirus infection status. In a later genetic analysis, genome-wide SNP genotypes for about 55% of the 666 donors were used, and that subset was treated as a discovery cohort. To study patterns of TCR occurrence, a later analysis re-analyzed previously published TCR beta repertoires from several hundred donors and added high-resolution HLA genotyping. A handful of DR-DQ haplotypes were treated as single units for association and clustering because of strong linkage in the cohort. Among the roughly 390 genotyped donors, approximately 81% belonged to the genetic ancestry cluster associated with self-reported Caucasian donors. HLA typing covered class I and class II loci at four-digit resolution.

Results the study describes overall, beyond this receptor: A later analysis reported that several top co-occurrence clusters appeared linked to parvovirus B19, influenza, CMV and Epstein-Barr virus. In a later analysis, TCR association rates were found to vary across HLA loci, with the most associated TCRs seen for DRB1 alleles and the fewest for HLA-C alleles. A later analysis found that HLA-associated TCR beta chains were more clonally expanded and had lower generation probabilities than equally common non-associated chains. HLA typing was unavailable for some donors at each locus, so association tests used only the typed subset. Most TCR sequences were observed very rarely across donors, whereas some public TCRs were present in many individuals. The earlier analysis of approximately 560 of the donors excluded some 15 rarely observed V segments, including chromosome 9 orphons, because counts were too low. Some IMGT-functional V segments, including TRBV6-2 and TRBV6-3, could not be told apart with the 87-base-pair reads, so those segments were excluded. The authors suggested that the approach could potentially be generalized to other disease states and immunological phenotypes. The classifier was reported to diagnose cytomegalovirus status with high specificity and sensitivity in both the original cohort and the validation cohort. A later analysis found that most CMV-associated TCR beta chains appeared HLA-restricted, with HLA associations seemingly driven largely by CMV exposure. An earlier analysis of 587 of the donors showed that most TCR beta V segments appeared in productive rearrangements either about 90% or about 30% of the time, which broadly matched IMGT annotations. Compared with the roughly 600-donor mean, donors in an Asian-associated ancestry cluster had fewer N-insertions in productive TCRs, according to a later genetic analysis. A cluster of highly shared sequence variants was judged likely to be a technical artifact of the sequencing pipeline. Immune exposure information for the cohort was limited to CMV serostatus. In the study, approximately 150 TCR beta chains were listed as associated with cytomegalovirus. Correlated functional status among segregating V segments might be attributable to linkage disequilibrium, but an unknown experimental factor could not be ruled out. In this cohort, only TCR beta chains were sequenced, and detectable features were limited by the absence of alpha or paired-chain data. An association between a missense DCLRE1C variant and V-gene and J-gene trimming of TCR beta chains was found in a later genetic analysis and replicated in an independent cohort. A few of the identified cytomegalovirus-associated TCR beta chains were confirmed in vitro to be specific for cytomegalovirus antigens. At a false discovery rate of 0.05, a later analysis linked 15,000 to 20,000 TCR beta sequences to specific HLA alleles. When HLA alleles, especially DR and DQ, strongly co-occurred, TCR associations were difficult to assign to individual alleles. Roughly uniform sequencing depth across donors was assumed in presence/absence analyses, although this assumption may not hold. A further reported finding was that TCR beta sequences accurately predicted the HLA-A and HLA-B alleles for most subjects in the first cohort.

Library method: the immunoSEQ multiplex PCR assay. A mixture of 60 forward primers for TCR Vbeta segments and 13 reverse primers for TCR Jbeta segments was used in the multiplex PCR. Amplification of the CDR3 region of rearranged TCR beta genes was performed with a multiplex PCR assay on genomic DNA. Amplified TCR beta libraries were sequenced as 87-base-pair reads on the Illumina HiSeq System. The paper's processing steps were these. A later analysis tallied around 87 million unique TCR beta chains across the 600 to 700 repertoires, and around 9.9 million of those chains were shared by two or more donors. To remove PCR and sequencing errors, raw reads were error-corrected and collapsed into unique sequences using a nearest-neighbor algorithm that merged closely related sequences. CDR3 sequences were aligned to IMGT reference sequences to assign V, D and J gene segments. For a sequence to be retained, a match of at least six nucleotides to both a V gene segment and a J gene segment was required. Rearrangements were called productive when the CDR3 lacked stop codons and stayed in frame with V and J; all others were non-productive. CDR3 was defined by IMGT convention, running from the second conserved V-encoded cysteine to the conserved J-encoded phenylalanine. Sequences without an unambiguous match to a single V gene segment were excluded from the earlier analysis of a few hundred of the donors. In an earlier analysis of approximately 560 of the donors, a V segment was called functional when productive rearrangements were above 56.7%, and segregating when the standard deviation between donors exceeded 5%. A statistical classification framework was built to diagnose cytomegalovirus status from the catalog of TCR beta chain sequences. A later analysis assigned V and J genes by comparing TCR nucleotide sequences with IMGT/GENE-DB human TR gene sequences. A later analysis assigned CDR3 sequences and most-parsimonious VDJ recombination scenarios with the TCRdist pipeline. In a later analysis, every TCR beta chain was defined by the combination of its CDR3 amino acid sequence and its V-gene family, and reads without a unique V-gene family were dropped. To address suspected cross-contamination and a sequencing artifact, a later analysis removed several hundred highly shared, low-generation-probability nucleotide sequences. In a later analysis, a clonal expansion index for each public chain was calculated from normalized within-repertoire ranks of inferred template counts. In a later analysis, generation probabilities were computed using a VDJ recombination model fitted to out-of-frame rearrangements, and the results were checked against IGoR. In a later analysis, TCR-TCR, TCR-HLA and TCR-CMV co-occurrence was scored with hypergeometric tests, and a repertoire-size bias correction was applied to TCR pairs. To estimate false discovery rates, a later analysis permuted the HLA or CMV assignments 20 times. In a later analysis, co-occurring TCRs were grouped with DBSCAN, and TCRdist sequence similarity was added when clustering was performed within HLA-allele-positive subsets. Repertoires with fewer than 30,000 or more than 120,000 public chains were left out of co-occurrence clustering, as were about five repertoires with anomalous nucleotide sharing. TCRdb carries this immuneACCESS record with in-frame sequences only. Its versions omit some clonotypes, under half of them owing to an unresolved V gene in the studies checked, with the rest unexplained. The V and J calls and the clone size are those of that table, but D and trimming were determined from the DNA. The sample yields about 150,000 clones; around 84% were counted once. The ten top clones hold less than 2.5% of the sample.

In total, approximately 700 healthy bone marrow donors made up the cohort. Cohort members were all nominally healthy when sampled, although unrecorded immune exposures were likely present. The donor was CMV seronegative and belonged to the group of around 400 seronegative cohort members. A peripheral blood sample was collected from each donor, and TCR beta sequencing was performed on peripheral blood mononuclear cells. Genomic DNA extraction from the blood cell samples was performed with the Qiagen DNeasy Blood Extraction Kit. The junction carries 13 bases between V and J, which are trimmed by 6 bases and 2 bases respectively. The CDR3 starts with the cysteine, ends with the phenylalanine, and has 14 residues. Only the CDR3 portion is preserved as DNA: 42 bases, with reading frame beginning at the first base. As encoded in the germline V gene, CDR1 is MNHNS while CDR2 is SASEGT. With respect to this clone: Its binding antigen is unknown. One base away there is no much larger clone; base qualities are not given.

Sequences were obtained from PBMCs. The sequence was collected from a woman under 30 in good health and CMV-seronegative. The V gene is TRBV6-1 and the J gene is TRBJ1-2; the D segment could be TRBD1, given 6 matching bases. The CDR3 reads as follows: CASRGTLANYGYTF. The sequenced DNA: TGTGCCAGCAGAGGGACACTCGCGAACTATGGCTACACCTTC.